This T cell receptor (beta chain) was sequenced in a study of CD4 T cells in relation to SARS-CoV-2 and coronaviruses. Using immunoSEQ multiplex PCR, the repertoire was profiled, and TCRdb retains in-frame clones only, with some absent. This table has about 30,000 clones, over 60% appearing once. The CDR3 is 15 amino acids. Before the COVID-19 pandemic, during about 2010-2018, CD4+ T cells were taken from unexposed donors. CD4+ T cells were isolated from the cells after 10 days of culture. Concerning this clone itself: Its antigen is not identified.

This rearrangement joins TRBV21-1 to TRBJ2-2; TRBD1 is the table's D call and was not checked against the DNA. TRBV21-1 is a listed pseudogene. Sequencing was done on a sample of CD4+ T cells from PBMCs, cultured in vitro. This sequence originates from a human donor in good health. The DNA of the CDR3 is TGTGCCAGCAGCAAAGGGGGACAGGGATCCGGGGAGCTGTTTTTT. This gives the protein CASSKGGQGSGELFF.